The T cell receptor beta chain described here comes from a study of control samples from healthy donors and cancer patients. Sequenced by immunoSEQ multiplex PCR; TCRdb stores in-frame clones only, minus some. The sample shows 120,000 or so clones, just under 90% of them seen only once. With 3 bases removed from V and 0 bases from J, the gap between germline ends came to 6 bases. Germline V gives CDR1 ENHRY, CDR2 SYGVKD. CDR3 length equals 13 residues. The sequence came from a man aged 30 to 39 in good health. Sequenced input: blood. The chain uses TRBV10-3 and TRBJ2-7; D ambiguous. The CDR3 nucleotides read TGTGCCATCAGTGAACTCGGCTCCTACGAGCAGTACTTC. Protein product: CAISELGSYEQYF.